This is a list of T cell receptor beta chains from one sample in a study of cytomegalovirus exposure and HLA in healthy donors. The repertoire was sequenced with immunoSEQ multiplex PCR; TCRdb's copy has only in-frame clones and lacks some. The sample has roughly 100,000 clones, 60% to 80% seen once. The sample taken for sequencing was PBMCs. These receptors all stem from a man aged 50-60 years in good health and CMV-seropositive. Each CDR3 is given with its conserved first and last residue. A D gene is named only where the DNA matches it firmly. Expanded clones get a size class; other rows say once, few or many, or leave the size out.

TGCGCCAGCAGCTCGATGGGCACATCCCTACTGCTTAGCACAGATACGCAGTATTTT	CASSSMGTSLLLSTDTQYF	NA	TRBJ2-3	NA	TRBV5-1
TGTGCCAGCAGCGTAGGAGGAGCGTCCCATGAGCAGTTCTTC	CASSVGGASHEQFF	NA	TRBJ2-1	NA	TRBV9
TGTGCCAGCAGCTGGGGTTTACTAGCGGGAGGGGTAGATACGCAGTATTTT	CASSWGLLAGGVDTQYF	NA	TRBJ2-3	TRBD2	TRBV5-6
TGTGCCAGCAGTTACTCGGAGGGGAGGGAGCCCCAGCATTTT	CASSYSEGREPQHF	few	TRBJ1-5	NA	TRBV6-5
TGTGCCAGCCTTTGGAGCGGGGGAGGAGATACGCAGTATTTT	CASLWSGGGDTQYF	NA	TRBJ2-3	TRBD2	TRBV2
TGCGCCAGCAGCTTGGAGGGCGGGGGGGGATACAATGAGCAGTTCTTC	CASSLEGGGGYNEQFF	NA	TRBJ2-1	TRBD2	TRBV5-1
TGTGCCAGCTCACCCTTAGAGGGGGCCGATGGCTACACCTTC	CASSPLEGADGYTF	NA	TRBJ1-2	TRBD1	TRBV18
TGTGCCAGCAGTGAACAGGGGGCGATCCACGAGCAGTACTTC	CASSEQGAIHEQYF	NA	TRBJ2-7	TRBD1	TRBV25-1
TGTGCCAGCAGCCCCGACCCGGGGATTCATCAGCCCCAGCATTTT	CASSPDPGIHQPQHF	NA	TRBJ1-5	NA	TRBV7-2
TGTGCTAGTGGACTTGAGAATTCACCCCTCCACTTT	CASGLENSPLHF	NA	TRBJ1-6	NA	TRBV12-5
TGTGCCAGCAGTGGACAGGGGGCTGGCGAGCAGTACTTC	CASSGQGAGEQYF	NA	TRBJ2-7	TRBD1	TRBV6-6
TGTGCCAGCTCACAAGGGACAGGTTCTTCAATCGGTACGCAGTATTTT	CASSQGTGSSIGTQYF	NA	TRBJ2-3	TRBD1	TRBV18
TGTGCCAGCAGCATTCTGACAGATTCACCCCTCCACTTT	CASSILTDSPLHF	NA	TRBJ1-6	NA	TRBV5-4
TGTGCCAGCAGCTTAACATGGCCTAGCGGGAGTCCGAACACCGGGGAGCTGTTTTTT	CASSLTWPSGSPNTGELFF	NA	TRBJ2-2	TRBD2	TRBV11-2
TGTGCCAGCAGCTTGGAATACGACCTCAGGGTCACTGAAGCTTTCTTT	CASSLEYDLRVTEAFF	NA	TRBJ1-1	NA	TRBV5-5
TGTGCCAGCAAGCGAGAGACCCAGTACTTC	CASKRETQYF	NA	TRBJ2-5	NA	TRBV2
TGCGCCAGCAGTAGCGGTGCTAACTATGGCCACACCTTC	CASSSGANYGHTF	NA	TRBJ1-2	NA	TRBV5-1
TGTGCCAGCAGGGGACAGGGCACCGAGACCCAGTACTTC	CASRGQGTETQYF	few	TRBJ2-5	TRBD1	TRBV6-1
TGTGCCTTACCCCCTAGCGGAAGCACAGATACGCAGTATTTT	CALPPSGSTDTQYF	NA	TRBJ2-3	TRBD2	TRBV30
TGTGCCACCAGCAGAGATAGGTCCGGGACTACTAACACCGGGGAGCTGTTTTTT	CATSRDRSGTTNTGELFF	NA	TRBJ2-2	TRBD2	TRBV15
TGTGCCAGCAGTTTACCGGGACTGCCTTCCCATGAGCAGTTCTTC	CASSLPGLPSHEQFF	NA	TRBJ2-1	NA	TRBV27
TGTGCCAGCACGTTTCCGGGACAGGGATACGAGCAGTACTTC	CASTFPGQGYEQYF	few	TRBJ2-7	TRBD1	TRBV6-5
TGCGCCAGCAGTGCATTGACAGGGGTAGATGGCTACACCTTC	CASSALTGVDGYTF	NA	TRBJ1-2	TRBD1	TRBV10-2
TGTGCCAGCAGCCTCGAGCCCTACGAGCAGTACTTC	CASSLEPYEQYF	few	TRBJ2-7	NA	TRBV14
TGTGCCAGCTCACCGGGACAGAGGTTAGCCAAAAACATTCAGTACTTC	CASSPGQRLAKNIQYF	NA	TRBJ2-4	TRBD1	TRBV18
TGTGCCAGCAGCCTCCTTCGTGGGGGGGCCGGCACAGATACGCAGTATTTT	CASSLLRGGAGTDTQYF	NA	TRBJ2-3	NA	TRBV13
TGTGCCAGCAGCAGAACAGGGTTAAATCAGCCCCAGCATTTT	CASSRTGLNQPQHF	NA	TRBJ1-5	NA	TRBV27
TGCGCCAGCAGCTTGCAAACGGCCTACGAGCAGTACTTC	CASSLQTAYEQYF	NA	TRBJ2-7	NA	TRBV5-1
TGCGCCAGCAGCTTGGTGTCAGGGGGCGTAGGGGAGACCCAGTACTTC	CASSLVSGGVGETQYF	few	TRBJ2-5	TRBD1	TRBV5-1
TGTGCCAGTAGTATTATACGGGGCGCGGGGACTGAAGCTTTCTTT	CASSIIRGAGTEAFF	NA	TRBJ1-1	NA	TRBV19
TGTGCCAGCAGCTTGGGACAGGGGGTCCGGAACTCCTACGAGCAGTACTTC	CASSLGQGVRNSYEQYF	few	TRBJ2-7	TRBD1	TRBV27
TGTGCCAGCAGCTTAACGAGGGGAGGAAAACTGTTTTTT	CASSLTRGGKLFF	NA	TRBJ1-4	NA	TRBV7-3
TGTGCCAGCAGTACAGAGATTATGAACACTGAAGCTTTCTTT	CASSTEIMNTEAFF	once	TRBJ1-1	NA	TRBV6-1
TGCGCCAGCAGCCTGAGGACCGGGGAGCTGTTTTTT	CASSLRTGELFF	NA	TRBJ2-2	NA	TRBV4-1
TGTGCCAGCAGCTCCGAAGTCCTAGGTAGCGGGGGGGCCTACAATGAGCAGTTCTTC	CASSSEVLGSGGAYNEQFF	NA	TRBJ2-1	TRBD2	TRBV13
TGTGCCAGCAGCCAAGATAGGGTAGGGGCCCATCAGCCCCAGCATTTT	CASSQDRVGAHQPQHF	NA	TRBJ1-5	NA	TRBV4-2
TGTGCCAGCAGTGTTACGACAGGGGAGCACTACGAGCAGTACTTC	CASSVTTGEHYEQYF	NA	TRBJ2-7	TRBD1	TRBV6-1
TGTGCCAGCAGCTTAGGACAGGGGGAGATATACGAGCAGTACTTC	CASSLGQGEIYEQYF	NA	TRBJ2-7	TRBD1	TRBV11-2
TGTGCCAGTAGTCGGGGGGCACGAGAGACCCAGTACTTC	CASSRGARETQYF	NA	TRBJ2-5	NA	TRBV19
TGTGCCAGCAGTTCGGGACAATTTAGAGAGGGTTACGAGCAGTACTTC	CASSSGQFREGYEQYF	NA	TRBJ2-7	NA	TRBV28
TGTGCCACCGGGTACCGGCTAAACACTGAAGCTTTCTTT	CATGYRLNTEAFF	NA	TRBJ1-1	NA	TRBV6-1
TGTGCCAGCAGTGACACCGGCGGGTCTAGGGACAATGAGCAGTTCTTC	CASSDTGGSRDNEQFF	NA	TRBJ2-1	NA	TRBV2
TGTGCTAGTGGTTCAGCCAAGGGAAGAATCCGATGGGCGGGTAATTCACCCCTCCACTTT	CASGSAKGRIRWAGNSPLHF	once	TRBJ1-6	NA	TRBV12-5
TGTGCCAGCTCACCCTCTCTAGCGGGAGTTGAGACCCAGTACTTC	CASSPSLAGVETQYF	NA	TRBJ2-5	TRBD2	TRBV18
TGTGCCAGCAGCCAAGCACGTGAGCGGGTATCCTACAATGAGCAGTTCTTC	CASSQARERVSYNEQFF	NA	TRBJ2-1	NA	TRBV14
TGTGCCATCAGTGACCTGAGGGACAGGGATTCCTACGAGCAGTACTTC	CAISDLRDRDSYEQYF	NA	TRBJ2-7	TRBD1	TRBV10-3
TGTGCCAGCAGCTCAATCTGGACTAGCGGGGGGGCCCAAGAGACCCAGTACTTC	CASSSIWTSGGAQETQYF	NA	TRBJ2-5	TRBD2	TRBV5-4